This TCR beta chain was captured by sequencing in a study of graft-versus-host responses after intestinal transplantation. About the research overall: Recipients uniformly received anti-thymocyte globulin induction, followed by tacrolimus and steroids for about three years.

Libraries were prepared by immunoSEQ multiplex PCR; TCRdb keeps only in-frame clonotypes and omits some of them. Among about 59,000 clones listed, 94% were seen once. Notes on this clone: Its antigen is as yet unknown.

V was pared by 5 bases and J by 6 bases, with 16 bases between. The CDR3 runs to 14 residues. The germline CDR1 and CDR2 sequences are SGHAT and FQNNGV. Here the sequenced sample was unstimulated CD4+ T cells sorted from spleen or lymph node cells, taken before transplant. The sequence came from a human donor who was the organ donor for an intestinal transplant. The chain couples TRBV11-2 to TRBJ1-2, with TRBD1 as a possible D gene (6 bases). CDR3 DNA: TGTGCCAGCAGCCTAACCCGGACAGTTGATGGCTACACCTTC. It translates to CASSLTRTVDGYTF.